Shown below are 19 T cell receptor beta chains from a single sample sequenced in a study of T cell responses to AZD1222 COVID-19 vaccine. Here immunoSEQ multiplex PCR was the method, and the copy in TCRdb shows in-frame clones only, minus some. This repertoire shows about 110,000 clones, around 93% found once; its top ten account for over 7.5%. The sample was peripheral blood, taken 28 days after the second AZD1222 dose. The receptors stem from an adult who received the AZD1222 COVID-19 vaccine.

The sample holds one count of this clone. The chain is built from TRBV10-3 and TRBJ1-1, with a tentative D call TRBD1 (6 bases). Germline CDR1 reads ENHRY; CDR2 reads SYGVKD. V lost 7 bases and J lost 0, with 12 bases in between. The CDR3 runs to 14 residues. The CDR3 protein is CAIKETGLNTEAFF. In DNA, the CDR3 is TGTGCCATCAAGGAGACAGGACTGAACACTGAAGCTTTCTTT.

V gene TRBV28 combines with J gene TRBJ1-1; a weak D match, TRBD1 (6 bases). This CDR3 region has 13 residues. Trimming took off 4 bases at V and 7 bases at J, with 13 bases between the two ends. Germline CDR1 MDHEN, CDR2 SYDVKM. The CDR3 DNA is TGTGCCAGCAGTTGGGGACAAATCAATGAAGCTTTCTTT. This encodes CASSWGQINEAFF.

This chain uses TRBV6-1 with TRBJ1-5; D is perhaps TRBD1 (6 bases). This CDR3 is 16 amino acids long. Trimming left V 2 bases short and J 4 bases short, with 15 bases between. The germline gives CDR1 MNHNS, CDR2 SASEGT. The CDR3 reads CASSEQGRGRNQPQHF. In DNA, the CDR3 is TGTGCCAGCAGTGAACAGGGCAGGGGACGGAATCAGCCCCAGCATTTT.

This chain uses TRBV28 with TRBJ1-5, with 7 bases that match TRBD1. The J segment lost 3 bases and the V segment lost 2 bases, leaving 4 bases of the junction unmatched. The germline V gene encodes CDR1 MDHEN and CDR2 SYDVKM. This CDR3 has 15 amino acids. The DNA for the CDR3 is TGTGCCAGCAGTTTACGGGACAGCCACAATCAGCCCCAGCATTTT. Translation: CASSLRDSHNQPQHF.

The CDR3 DNA follows: TGTGCCAGCAGCTTAGTTTGGGGCGGGAGGACTGAAGCTTTCTTT. This gives the protein CASSLVWGGRTEAFF. This chain joins TRBV11-2 and TRBJ1-1; possibly TRBD1 for D (5 bases). The CDR3 is 15 amino acids. CDR1 and CDR2 from the germline V gene are SGHAT and FQNNGV. The germline V and J ends were trimmed by 1 base and 5 bases, with 14 bases remaining between them.

V gene TRBV25-1 combines with J gene TRBJ1-2; D remains ambiguous. Germline V gene data show CDR1 as MGHDK and CDR2 as SYGVNS. The CDR3 contains 15 residues. V lost 4 bases and J lost 0, with 12 bases in between. The CDR3 region is CASSVRGLANYGYTF. DNA for the CDR3: TGTGCCAGCAGTGTTCGGGGTTTGGCTAACTATGGCTACACCTTC.

This clone was recorded only once. This chain connects TRBV5-1 to TRBJ1-1, with D uncertain. V shed 1 base and J shed 5 bases, with 9 bases lying between them. Looked up from germline, CDR1 is SGHRS and CDR2 is YFSETQ. The CDR3 covers 13 residues. CDR3 residues: CASSLSGFTEAFF. CDR3 nucleotide sequence: TGCGCCAGCAGCTTGTCAGGTTTTACTGAAGCTTTCTTT.

This chain connects TRBV24-1 to TRBJ2-2; 11 positions match TRBD2. CDR1 is KGHDR and CDR2 is SFDVKD in the germline V gene. The CDR3 runs to 17 residues. V was pared by 0 bases and J by 3 bases, with 2 bases of the junction left unmatched. The CDR3 here is CATSDLSSGGYTGELFF. The CDR3, as DNA: TGTGCCACCAGTGATTTGTCTAGCGGGGGGTACACCGGGGAGCTGTTTTTT.

The chain joins TRBV18 to TRBJ1-1; 7 nucleotides line up with TRBD1. V lost 1 base to trimming and J lost 0 bases; unmatched junction nucleotides: 5. The CDR3 has 16 amino acids. In germline, CDR1 is KGHSH, CDR2 LQKENI. The DNA for the CDR3 is TGTGCCAGCTCACCACTTACCGGGACAGTGAACACTGAAGCTTTCTTT. Encoded protein: CASSPLTGTVNTEAFF.

This chain joins TRBV5-1 and TRBJ2-7; D not certain. Between the trimmed V and J ends, which lost 0 bases and 4 bases, there was a span of 14 bases. Germline CDR1 is SGHRS and CDR2 is YFSETQ. The CDR3 is made up of 15 amino acids. The CDR3 reads CASSLDGLINYEQYF. Here the CDR3 DNA reads TGCGCCAGCAGCTTGGACGGCCTAATAAATTACGAGCAGTACTTC.

This clone was seen only a few times. The V call is TRBV10-1, the J call TRBJ2-5, with TRBD2 identical over 7 bases. The CDR3 runs to 15 residues. CDR1 is WNHNN, CDR2 SYGVQD, per germline (reference sequence). J was trimmed by 1 base and V by 6 bases; bases with no gene match: 8. CDR3 residues: CASSALAESQETQYF. CDR3 bases: TGCGCCAGCAGCGCCCTAGCGGAAAGCCAAGAGACCCAGTACTTC.

V is TRBV28 and J is TRBJ1-2; D is perhaps TRBD1 (5 bases). Germline V gives CDR1 MDHEN, CDR2 SYDVKM. The CDR3 is 15 amino acids. Trimming removed 1 base at V and 2 bases at J, with 11 bases between. The CDR3 is CASSLSGSINYGYTF. CDR3 bases: TGTGCCAGCAGTTTATCAGGGTCAATAAACTATGGCTACACCTTC.

V usage is TRBV5-1 and J usage is TRBJ2-5; 11 nucleotides align to TRBD1. J lost 3 bases, V lost 4 bases, and 5 bases had no gene match. Germline V gene lookup returns CDR1 SGHRS and CDR2 YFSETQ. The CDR3 loop spans 15 amino acids. Here the CDR3 DNA reads TGCGCCAGCAGCCAGGGACAGGGGGTGGAAGAGACCCAGTACTTC. Protein: CASSQGQGVEETQYF.

The chain is built from TRBV12-3 or TRBV12-4 and TRBJ2-7; TRBD1 matches at 8 bases. The CDR3 covers 13 residues. After removal of 6 bases from V and 3 bases from J, the junction contained 4 bases not matched to a gene. CDR3 region: CASRGGTGYEQYF. CDR3 nucleotide sequence: TGTGCCAGCAGAGGTGGGACAGGCTACGAGCAGTACTTC.

This clone appeared a single time. V gene TRBV28 combines with J gene TRBJ1-1, with D tentatively TRBD1 (5 bases). Trimming removed 8 bases at V and 5 bases at J, with 15 bases between. Germline V gene sequence: CDR1 MDHEN, CDR2 SYDVKM. This CDR3 is built from 13 residues. CDR3 loop: CASSDITGTEAFF. CDR3 nucleotides: TGTGCCAGCTCAGACATTACAGGTACTGAAGCTTTCTTT.

The chain couples TRBV5-1 to TRBJ2-1; perhaps TRBD2 as D (7 bases). Germline V lookup: CDR1 SGHRS, CDR2 YFSETQ. The germline V and J ends were trimmed by 1 base and 9 bases, with 14 bases remaining between them. The CDR3 runs 14 residues. In DNA, the CDR3 is TGCGCCAGCAGCTTGAACGGCGGGGGCACTGAGCAGTTCTTC. Protein sequence: CASSLNGGGTEQFF.

This chain connects TRBV28 to TRBJ1-2; D unclear. V was clipped by 3 bases and J by 2 bases, with 13 bases between them. The CDR3 covers 15 residues. Germline V lookup: CDR1 MDHEN, CDR2 SYDVKM. The CDR3 region is CASSFRLDGNYGYTF. CDR3 nucleotide sequence: TGTGCCAGCAGTTTTAGGCTAGACGGGAACTATGGCTACACCTTC.

The chain is built from TRBV3-1 (or the pseudogene TRBV3-2) and TRBJ2-3; 9 positions agree with TRBD2. Germline V gene data show CDR1 as LGHDT and CDR2 as YNNKEL (reference sequence). V dropped 4 bases and J dropped 0; count of bases not matched to a gene: 11. The CDR3 loop spans 18 amino acids. CDR3 nucleotides: TGTGCCAGCAGCCTAACCCTACGACTAGCGGCTAGCACAGATACGCAGTATTTT. Its protein is CASSLTLRLAASTDTQYF.

This clone was detected once. A read error may produce the germline difference seen at one junction end. The V call is TRBV19, the J call TRBJ1-2; tentative D call: TRBD1 (6 bases). The germline gives CDR1 LNHDA, CDR2 SQIVND (reference sequence). The CDR3 sequence is 11 residues long. CDR3 coding DNA: TGTGCCAGTACAAAAGGGGGGGGACACGCCTTC. Residues: CASTKGGGHAF.